This is a list of T cell receptor beta chains from one sample in a study of blood T cell repertoires in COVID-19. The method was immunoSEQ multiplex PCR; TCRdb's version includes in-frame clones alone and lacks a portion of them. The table has approximately 300,000 clones, around 87% seen once. The sample comprised PBMCs or T cells enriched from blood (not recorded which). These receptors were obtained from a woman aged 25 to 45 who had recovered from COVID-19. CDR3s include the opening cysteine and the closing phenylalanine or tryptophan. The D gene is left open where the match is weak. Clone sizes are given selectively: once, few, many, or a class where the clone is expanded.

V gene: TRBV27; J gene: TRBJ2-2; CDR3 length: 16; D gene: TRBD1; clone size: .; CDR3 protein: CASSFSPGTGTGELFF; CDR3 DNA: TGTGCCAGCAGTTTCAGTCCCGGGACAGGGACCGGGGAGCTGTTTTTT
V gene: TRBV5-1; J gene: TRBJ2-3; CDR3 length: 14; D gene: .; clone size: .; CDR3 protein: CASRAGQSTDTQYF; CDR3 DNA: TGCGCCAGCAGGGCGGGACAGAGCACAGATACGCAGTATTTT
V gene: TRBV6-2/TRBV6-3; J gene: TRBJ2-7; CDR3 length: 15; D gene: TRBD2; clone size: .; CDR3 protein: CASSYFSSGPVEQYF; CDR3 DNA: TGTGCCAGCAGTTACTTTTCTAGCGGTCCTGTGGAGCAGTACTTC
V gene: TRBV5-6; J gene: TRBJ1-2; CDR3 length: 14; D gene: TRBD1; clone size: .; CDR3 protein: CASSLSGQGWGYTF; CDR3 DNA: TGTGCCAGCAGCTTGTCTGGACAGGGCTGGGGCTACACCTTC
V gene: TRBV5-5; J gene: TRBJ1-6; CDR3 length: 14; D gene: TRBD1; clone size: .; CDR3 protein: CASSPTGGGSPLHF; CDR3 DNA: TGTGCCAGCAGCCCGACAGGGGGCGGTTCACCCCTCCACTTT
V gene: TRBV12-3/TRBV12-4; J gene: TRBJ1-2; CDR3 length: 13; D gene: TRBD1; clone size: .; CDR3 protein: CASSYRGAGGYTF; CDR3 DNA: TGTGCCAGCAGTTACAGGGGGGCGGGTGGCTACACCTTC
V gene: TRBV7-2; J gene: TRBJ2-3; CDR3 length: 19; D gene: TRBD2; clone size: .; CDR3 protein: CASSLGKLAGGLRTDTQYF; CDR3 DNA: TGTGCCAGCAGCTTAGGGAAGCTAGCGGGGGGACTACGAACAGATACGCAGTATTTT
V gene: TRBV7-9; J gene: TRBJ1-2; CDR3 length: 14; D gene: TRBD1; clone size: once; CDR3 protein: CASSLAGDSRGYTF; CDR3 DNA: TGTGCCAGCAGCTTAGCGGGGGACAGCCGGGGCTACACCTTC
V gene: TRBV29-1; J gene: TRBJ2-1; CDR3 length: 12; D gene: TRBD1; clone size: .; CDR3 protein: CSVSQGADEQFF; CDR3 DNA: TGCAGCGTTTCACAGGGGGCTGATGAGCAGTTCTTC
V gene: TRBV5-4; J gene: TRBJ1-2; CDR3 length: 14; D gene: .; clone size: .; CDR3 protein: CASSFGGSNYGYTF; CDR3 DNA: TGTGCCAGCAGCTTTGGCGGCTCTAACTATGGCTACACCTTC
V gene: TRBV11-2; J gene: TRBJ1-1; CDR3 length: 11; D gene: .; clone size: .; CDR3 protein: CASKQTGEAFF; CDR3 DNA: TGTGCCAGCAAGCAGACAGGTGAAGCTTTCTTT
V gene: TRBV5-4; J gene: TRBJ2-7; CDR3 length: 15; D gene: TRBD2; clone size: .; CDR3 protein: CASSRERGGRYEQYF; CDR3 DNA: TGTGCCAGCAGCCGTGAGCGGGGGGGCCGTTACGAGCAGTACTTC
V gene: TRBV27; J gene: TRBJ2-7; CDR3 length: 16; D gene: TRBD1; clone size: .; CDR3 protein: CASSLWTGPGLGEQYF; CDR3 DNA: TGTGCCAGCAGTCTCTGGACAGGGCCGGGGTTGGGCGAGCAGTACTTC
V gene: TRBV5-1; J gene: TRBJ1-2; CDR3 length: 14; D gene: .; clone size: .; CDR3 protein: CASSLAEGNYGYTF; CDR3 DNA: TGCGCCAGCAGCTTGGCCGAGGGTAACTATGGCTACACCTTC
V gene: TRBV19; J gene: TRBJ2-6; CDR3 length: 18; D gene: .; clone size: many; CDR3 protein: CASSRPGLHTTGANVLTF; CDR3 DNA: TGTGCCAGTAGTAGACCGGGACTTCACACTACTGGGGCCAACGTCCTGACTTTC
V gene: TRBV18; J gene: TRBJ1-4; CDR3 length: 16; D gene: TRBD1; clone size: .; CDR3 protein: CASSPRLGQGNEKLFF; CDR3 DNA: TGTGCCAGCTCACCCCGACTCGGACAGGGTAATGAAAAACTGTTTTTT
V gene: TRBV27; J gene: TRBJ2-1; CDR3 length: 17; D gene: TRBD1; clone size: .; CDR3 protein: CASSSPGRTGSYNEQFF; CDR3 DNA: TGTGCCAGCAGTTCCCCTGGGCGGACAGGGAGCTACAATGAGCAGTTCTTC
V gene: TRBV6-5; J gene: TRBJ2-2; CDR3 length: 13; D gene: .; clone size: .; CDR3 protein: CASRLMNTGELFF; CDR3 DNA: TGTGCCAGCAGACTTATGAACACCGGGGAGCTGTTTTTT
V gene: TRBV5-1; J gene: TRBJ1-3; CDR3 length: 16; D gene: .; clone size: .; CDR3 protein: CASSSARLTSGNTIYF; CDR3 DNA: TGCGCCAGCAGCTCAGCAAGACTGACCTCTGGAAACACCATATATTTT
V gene: TRBV30; J gene: TRBJ1-2; CDR3 length: 13; D gene: .; clone size: .; CDR3 protein: CAWGRGTYDGYTF; CDR3 DNA: TGTGCCTGGGGACGGGGGACCTACGATGGCTACACCTTC
V gene: TRBV7-8; J gene: TRBJ1-6; CDR3 length: 18; D gene: TRBD1; clone size: .; CDR3 protein: CASRETGAGIRRNSPLHF; CDR3 DNA: TGTGCCAGCAGGGAAACAGGGGCGGGGATCAGGCGGAATTCACCCCTCCACTTT
V gene: TRBV5-5; J gene: TRBJ1-3; CDR3 length: 14; D gene: TRBD1; clone size: .; CDR3 protein: CASSETGSGNTIYF; CDR3 DNA: TGTGCCAGCAGCGAGACAGGGTCTGGAAACACCATATATTTT
V gene: TRBV24-1; J gene: TRBJ1-4; CDR3 length: 20; D gene: TRBD1; clone size: .; CDR3 protein: CATSEKRGPSTPATNEKLFF; CDR3 DNA: TGTGCCACCAGTGAAAAAAGGGGGCCATCTACACCTGCAACTAATGAAAAACTGTTTTTT
V gene: TRBV5-1; J gene: TRBJ2-2; CDR3 length: 16; D gene: TRBD1; clone size: .; CDR3 protein: CASSYGQGAMTGELFF; CDR3 DNA: TGCGCCAGCAGCTATGGACAGGGGGCGATGACCGGGGAGCTGTTTTTT
V gene: TRBV6-2/TRBV6-3; J gene: TRBJ1-5; CDR3 length: 14; D gene: TRBD1; clone size: .; CDR3 protein: CASSRRQGVQPQHF; CDR3 DNA: TGTGCCAGCAGCCGTCGACAGGGGGTGCAGCCCCAGCATTTT
V gene: TRBV4-1; J gene: TRBJ1-1; CDR3 length: 12; D gene: .; clone size: .; CDR3 protein: CASSQEMREAFF; CDR3 DNA: TGCGCCAGCAGCCAAGAGATGCGTGAAGCTTTCTTT
V gene: TRBV7-2; J gene: TRBJ2-2; CDR3 length: 16; D gene: TRBD2; clone size: .; CDR3 protein: CASSPPSGGNTGELFF; CDR3 DNA: TGTGCCAGCAGCCCTCCTAGCGGGGGAAACACCGGGGAGCTGTTTTTT
V gene: TRBV11-2; J gene: TRBJ1-2; CDR3 length: 16; D gene: TRBD1; clone size: .; CDR3 protein: CASSFDRGTFNYGYTF; CDR3 DNA: TGTGCCAGCAGCTTCGACAGGGGTACCTTTAACTATGGCTACACCTTC
V gene: TRBV28; J gene: TRBJ2-7; CDR3 length: 14; D gene: .; clone size: .; CDR3 protein: CASSPPGISYEQYF; CDR3 DNA: TGTGCCAGCAGCCCACCGGGGATCTCCTACGAGCAGTACTTC